The T cell receptor (beta chain) described here comes from a study of shared clonotypes between healthy human individuals. Study overall: Researchers assigned three CD4 naive, three CD4 memory, two CD8 naive and one CD8 memory plate to each donor.

Germline CDR1 is KGHSH and CDR2 is LQKENI. This CDR3 has 13 amino acids. The V and J ends lost 8 bases and 1 base respectively, with 11 bases between them. The assay was immunoSEQ multiplex PCR, and TCRdb's table has in-frame clones only and misses some. The table shows over 2 million clones, with roughly 92% occurring only once. The donor population consisted of healthy HIV-negative adults with no recent acute infections or vaccinations. CD4+ cells yielded CD45RA+ naive and CD45RA-negative memory subsets. This chain joins TRBV18 and TRBJ1-1; D call uncertain. Sequenced: naive CD4+ T cells from PBMCs. Subset: CD45RA+ positively selected. This sequence originates from a man between 18 and 29 years old in good health. Some clones in this sample may be carry-over from other donors' samples. The DNA of the CDR3 is TGTGCCAGCACCACCGTCGCGAACACTGAAGCTTTCTTT. Translating gives CASTTVANTEAFF. The full variable domain, completed using reference TRBV18 and TRBJ1-1, is NAGVMQNPRHLVRRRGQEARLRCSPMKGHSHVYWYRQLPEEGLKFMVYLQKENIIDESGMPKERFSAEFPKEGPSILRIQQVVRGDSAAYFCASTTVANTEAFFGQGTRLTVV.